This T cell receptor (beta chain) was observed in a study of beta chain features in type 1 diabetes. Study findings and constraints: Researchers cautioned that cDNA sequencing could over-represent cells with high TCR expression. PCR might show a preference for shorter templates, equally across patients and controls. Type 1 diabetes patients showed a moderate but significant shortening of TCRB CDR3s in all four CD4+ subsets.

This clone was seen more than once but under ten times. Its cognate antigen is unknown. Expressed TCRB transcripts were sequenced because the isolated RNA had all been reverse transcribed beforehand. Sequencing used immunoSEQ multiplex PCR; TCRdb keeps in-frame clones, though not all of them. The sample contains 600,000 to 700,000 clones, roughly 13% of which appear only once. This TCR derives from a man aged 18-30 years with type 1 diabetes. Sample: naive CD4+ T cells from blood.

The chain's CDR3 is CAIRPGLDQETQYF. CDR3 bases: TGTGCCATCAGACCCGGACTCGACCAAGAGACCCAGTACTTC. The genes are TRBV10-3 and TRBJ2-5; possible D gene TRBD2, 5 bases. Germline loops: CDR1 ENHRY, CDR2 SYGVKD. Trimming took off 6 bases at V and 0 bases at J, with 11 bases between the two ends. The CDR3 sequence is 14 residues long.